This T cell receptor (beta chain) originates from a study of cytomegalovirus exposure and HLA in healthy donors. The ends lost 0 bases at V and 3 bases at J; junction bases unmatched: 0. CDR1 PRHDT and CDR2 FYEKMQ come from the germline V gene (reference sequence). CDR3 length: 14 residues. TCRdb keeps only in-frame clones here, not all; method: immunoSEQ multiplex PCR. The sample gives tens of thousands of clones, 90% to 95% of which show up once; roughly 0.74% is in the top ten. The receptor's source is a man aged 18 to 35 in good health and CMV-seronegative. The rearrangement joins TRBV13 to TRBJ2-7, with 9 bases matching TRBD2. Sequencing was carried out using PBMCs. CDR3 loop: CASSLGREGYEQYF. The CDR3, as DNA: TGTGCCAGCAGCTTAGGGCGGGAGGGCTACGAGCAGTACTTC.